The 10 T cell receptor beta chains given below trace back to one sample, sequenced in a study of CD8 T cells in ankylosing spondylitis. Their antigens are not known. Regarding the study as a whole: For ankylosing spondylitis blood, a TCR beta motif of several highly homologous variants appeared characteristic.

TCRdb processed the 5' RACE reads anew with MiXCR; each CDR3 protein has one entry. This sample carries 750,000 to 850,000 distinct CDR3 sequences, 12% of them seen once, and the ten largest clones take about 0.5%. The sample was blood, either unsorted or a sorted T cell fraction (not recorded which). These receptor sequences come from a male donor with ankylosing spondylitis.

The chain recombines TRBV24-1 with TRBJ2-5, with D uncertain. This CDR3 spans 13 amino acids. V was shortened by 3 bases and J by 0 bases, with 4 bases between the two germline ends. Germline assignment: CDR1 KGHDR and CDR2 SFDVKD. CDR3 in DNA: TGTGCCACCAGTGATCCCAACCAAGAGACCCAGTACTTC. The encoded protein is CATSDPNQETQYF.

A few counts support this clonotype. The chain is built from TRBV6-1 and TRBJ1-2, with D hard to call. V lost 8 bases and J lost 8, with 21 bases in between. Germline CDR1 and CDR2: MNHNS and SASEGT. The CDR3 sequence is 14 residues long. The CDR3 loop reads CASSGEAPGRGYTF. CDR3 DNA sequence: TGTGCCAGCTCCGGGGAAGCACCCGGGCGCGGCTACACCTTC.

The CDR3 coding sequence is TGCAGTGCTAGAGCTACCGGGACTAGCGGACCAGATACGCAGTATTTT. It is translated as CSARATGTSGPDTQYF. The chain combines TRBV20-1 with TRBJ2-3, with 11 bases fitting TRBD2. Germline CDR1 DFQATT, CDR2 SNEGSKA (reference sequence). V dropped 1 base and J dropped 4; count of bases not matched to a gene: 7. The CDR3 covers 16 residues.

To note about this clonotype: This may be a read error: a much more frequent sequence differs by one nucleotide. The V call is TRBV7-2, the J call TRBJ2-3; D ambiguous. The V and J ends lost 6 bases and 0 bases respectively, with 7 bases between them. This CDR3 is 13 amino acids long. CDR1 and CDR2 from the germline V gene are SGHTA and FQGNSA. The CDR3 reads CASRWPSTDTQYF. CDR3 coding DNA: TGTGCCAGCAGGTGGCCTAGCACAGATACGCAGTATTTT.

The sample holds many counts of this clonotype. This sequence joins TRBV6-1 and TRBJ2-7; 7 bases fit TRBD2. Per germline, CDR1 MNHNS and CDR2 SASEGT. The CDR3 length is 14 residues. After removal of 5 bases from V and 7 bases from J, the junction contained 11 bases not matched to a gene. The CDR3 sequence: CASSPWGGRGEQYF. The CDR3 DNA reads as TGTGCCAGCAGTCCATGGGGGGGGAGAGGTGAGCAGTACTTC.

The table lists this clonotype with many counts. This chain links TRBV29-1 with TRBJ2-7; 13 positions agree with TRBD2. J gave up 1 base and V 6 bases, and 9 bases lay outside the gene matches. The CDR3 runs to 16 residues. Germline CDR1 SQVTM, CDR2 ANQGSEA. The CDR3 reads CSVQGLAGYGSYEQYF. CDR3 bases: TGCAGCGTCCAGGGACTAGCGGGATATGGGTCCTACGAGCAGTACTTC.

This clonotype was seen a few times. The rearrangement joins TRBV10-2 to TRBJ2-1; the D gene is possibly TRBD1 (6 bases). The CDR3 length is 16 residues. Trimming shortened V by 4 bases and J by 6 bases, and 19 bases separated the two germline ends. Germline CDR1 WSHSY, CDR2 SAAADI. The CDR3 loop is CASSGRGRRHRNEQFF. CDR3 in DNA: TGCGCCAGCAGTGGCAGGGGAAGGCGTCATCGCAATGAGCAGTTCTTC.

This clonotype was seen a handful of times. The CDR3 DNA reads TGCGCCAGCAGCCAAGCTGGGGGCTATGGAGAGCAGTACTTC. Amino acid sequence: CASSQAGGYGEQYF. This chain links TRBV4-3 with TRBJ2-7, with D possibly TRBD1 on 6 matching bases. The V gene's germline CDR1 is LGHNA and CDR2 YSLEER. V was clipped by 1 base and J by 7 bases, with 14 bases between them. CDR3 length: 14 amino acids.

This clonotype was seen at least ten times. The chain uses TRBV5-6 and TRBJ1-2, with a weak D call TRBD1 (5 bases). Deletions cut 1 base from V and 4 bases from J, with 11 bases between. The CDR3 sequence is 14 residues long. Per the germline V gene, CDR1 is SGHDT and CDR2 is YYEEEE. This chain's CDR3 is CASSLRGFAYGYTF. CDR3 coding DNA: TGTGCCAGCAGCTTGAGGGGTTTTGCCTATGGCTACACCTTC.

This chain's CDR3 is CAITKDRANTEAFF. In DNA, the CDR3 is TGTGCCATCACCAAAGACAGGGCGAACACTGAAGCTTTCTTT. The chain combines TRBV10-3 with TRBJ1-1; 7 bases line up with TRBD1. The trim removed 7 bases at V and 1 base at J, leaving 6 bases unmatched. The CDR3 totals 14 residues. The V gene's germline CDR1 is ENHRY and CDR2 SYGVKD.